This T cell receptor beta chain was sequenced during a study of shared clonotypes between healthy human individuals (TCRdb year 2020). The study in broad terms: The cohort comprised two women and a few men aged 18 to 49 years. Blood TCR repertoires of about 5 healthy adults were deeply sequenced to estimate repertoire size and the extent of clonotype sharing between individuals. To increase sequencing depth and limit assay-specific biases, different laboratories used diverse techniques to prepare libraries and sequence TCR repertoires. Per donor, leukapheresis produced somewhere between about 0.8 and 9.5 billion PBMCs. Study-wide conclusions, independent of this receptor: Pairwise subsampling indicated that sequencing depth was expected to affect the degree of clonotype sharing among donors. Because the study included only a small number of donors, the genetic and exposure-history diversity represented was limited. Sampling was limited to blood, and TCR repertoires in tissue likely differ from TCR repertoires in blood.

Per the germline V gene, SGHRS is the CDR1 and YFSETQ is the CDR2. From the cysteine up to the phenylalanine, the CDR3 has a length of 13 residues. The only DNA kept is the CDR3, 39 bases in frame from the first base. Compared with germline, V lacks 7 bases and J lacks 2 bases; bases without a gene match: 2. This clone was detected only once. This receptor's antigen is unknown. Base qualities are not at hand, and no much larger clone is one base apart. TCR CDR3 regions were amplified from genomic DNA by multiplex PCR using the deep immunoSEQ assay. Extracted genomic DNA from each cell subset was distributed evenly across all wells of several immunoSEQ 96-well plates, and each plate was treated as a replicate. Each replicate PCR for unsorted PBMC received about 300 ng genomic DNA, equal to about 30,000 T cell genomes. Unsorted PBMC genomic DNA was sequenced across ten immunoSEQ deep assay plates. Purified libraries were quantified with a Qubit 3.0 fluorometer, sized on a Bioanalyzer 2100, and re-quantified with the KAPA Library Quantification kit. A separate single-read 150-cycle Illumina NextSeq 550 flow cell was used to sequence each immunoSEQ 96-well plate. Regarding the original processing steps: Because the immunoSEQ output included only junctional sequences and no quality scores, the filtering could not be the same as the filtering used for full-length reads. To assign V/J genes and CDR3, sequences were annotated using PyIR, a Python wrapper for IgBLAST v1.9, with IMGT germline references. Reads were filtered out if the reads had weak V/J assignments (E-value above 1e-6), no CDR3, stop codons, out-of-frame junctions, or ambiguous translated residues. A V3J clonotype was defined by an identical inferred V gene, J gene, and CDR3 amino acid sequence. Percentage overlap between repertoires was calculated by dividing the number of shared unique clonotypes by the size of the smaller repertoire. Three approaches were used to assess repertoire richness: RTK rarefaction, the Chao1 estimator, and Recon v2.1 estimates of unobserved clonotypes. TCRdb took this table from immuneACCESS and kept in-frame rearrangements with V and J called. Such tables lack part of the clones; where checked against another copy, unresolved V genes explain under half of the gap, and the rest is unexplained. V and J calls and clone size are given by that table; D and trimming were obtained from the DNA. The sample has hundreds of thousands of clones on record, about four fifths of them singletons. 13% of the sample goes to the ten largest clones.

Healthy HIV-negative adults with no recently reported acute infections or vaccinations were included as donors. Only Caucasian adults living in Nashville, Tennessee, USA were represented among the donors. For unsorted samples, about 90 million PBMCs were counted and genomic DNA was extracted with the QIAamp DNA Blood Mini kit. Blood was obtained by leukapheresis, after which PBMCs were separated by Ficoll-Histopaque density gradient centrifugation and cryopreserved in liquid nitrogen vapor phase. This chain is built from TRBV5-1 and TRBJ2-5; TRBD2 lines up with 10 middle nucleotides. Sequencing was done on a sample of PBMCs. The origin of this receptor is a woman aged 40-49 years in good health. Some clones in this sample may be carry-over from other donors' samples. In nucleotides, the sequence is TGCGCCAGCCTGGGACTAGCGCAAGAGACCCAGTACTTC. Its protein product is CASLGLAQETQYF.